This entry is about one T cell receptor beta chain. Antigen: not known. Every isolated RNA sample was fully reverse transcribed, so sequencing captured expressed TCRB transcripts. The protocol was immunoSEQ multiplex PCR, while the TCRdb copy is restricted to in-frame clones and leaves out a portion. The sample contains about 150,000 clones, 10% of which appear only once. Sort purity for all populations was recorded as exceeding 98%. This record belongs to a study of beta chain features in type 1 diabetes. Germline V gene sequence: CDR1 MNHNS, CDR2 SASEGT. Deletions cut 3 bases from V and 1 base from J, with 9 bases between. CDR3 size: 14 residues. Overall study results and limits: Significant though moderate, a shortening of TCRB CDR3s appeared in all four CD4+ subsets of Type 1 diabetes patients.

This clonotype was obtained from a man aged 25-45 years with type 1 diabetes. The V call is TRBV6-1, the J call TRBJ2-5, with D unclear. Sequenced: central memory CD4+ T cells from blood. CDR3 in amino acids: CASSDLTIQETQYF. The CDR3 region has the DNA TGTGCCAGCAGTGATCTAACTATCCAAGAGACCCAGTACTTC.